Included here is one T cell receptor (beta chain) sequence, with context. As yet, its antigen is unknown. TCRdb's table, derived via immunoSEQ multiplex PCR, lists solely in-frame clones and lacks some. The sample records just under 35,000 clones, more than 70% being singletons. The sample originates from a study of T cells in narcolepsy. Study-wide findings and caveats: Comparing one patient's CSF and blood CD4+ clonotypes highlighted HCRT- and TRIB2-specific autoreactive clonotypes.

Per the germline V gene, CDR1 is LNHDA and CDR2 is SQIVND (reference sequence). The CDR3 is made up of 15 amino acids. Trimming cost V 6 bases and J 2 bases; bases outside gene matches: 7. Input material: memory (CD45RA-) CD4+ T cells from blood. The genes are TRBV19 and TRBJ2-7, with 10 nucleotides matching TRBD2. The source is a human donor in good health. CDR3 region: CASSELAGRPYEQYF. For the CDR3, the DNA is TGTGCCAGTAGCGAACTAGCGGGACGTCCCTACGAGCAGTACTTC.